The present T cell receptor beta chain was sequenced within a study of cytomegalovirus exposure and HLA in healthy donors. With respect to this clone: Antigen specificity is unknown.

Regarding the study as a whole: Earlier analysis looked at TCR beta V segments, and most were productive about 90% or about 30% of the time.

This CDR3 is 14 amino acids long. Germline-derived CDR1 and CDR2 are SNHLY and FYNNEI. V dropped 6 bases and J dropped 6 bases, with 15 bases sitting between them. PCR was performed using 60 Vbeta and 13 Jbeta primers. Authors' data handling: A follow-up analysis tallied tens of millions of unique TCR beta chains, 9 million to 11 million shared. The repertoire was sequenced with immunoSEQ multiplex PCR; TCRdb's copy has only in-frame clones and lacks some. V and J calls and clone size are given by that table; D and trimming were obtained from the DNA. The table lists some 110,000 clones, 75% to 90% of them singletons.

Sequenced: PBMCs. V usage is TRBV2 and J usage is TRBJ1-5, with D maybe TRBD1 (6 bases). The TCR sequence derives from a young man in good health and CMV-seronegative. The CDR3 nucleotides read TGTGCCAGCAGAGATGGGGGGGCCGGTCAGCCCCAGCATTTT. Translating gives CASRDGGAGQPQHF.